This T cell receptor beta chain was found in a study of blood T cell repertoires in COVID-19. The table came from immunoSEQ multiplex PCR; TCRdb's copy has only in-frame clones and leaves some out. The data contain tens of thousands of clones, roughly 87% of them singletons. This CDR3 region has 14 residues. Germline V gene data show CDR1 as KGHSH and CDR2 as LQKENI. The V end lost 2 bases, the J end lost 3 bases, and 11 bases lay between the germline ends. The sequence derives from a woman over 75 with acute or convalescent COVID-19. This chain links TRBV18 with TRBJ2-7; tentative D call: TRBD1 (6 bases). The sample consisted of peripheral blood. The chain's CDR3 is CASSPDRNYYEQYF. The CDR3 DNA is TGTGCCAGCTCACCAGACAGGAATTACTACGAGCAGTACTTC.